This T cell receptor (beta chain) was sequenced in a study of T cell responses to AZD1222 COVID-19 vaccine. Study-wide results and caveats: White British people made up most donors, females outnumbered males, and clonal diversity was possibly underestimated. Vaccine-associated CD4 TCRs ranged over spike, dominating at 160-218 and 743-854.

The protocol was immunoSEQ multiplex PCR, while the TCRdb copy is restricted to in-frame clones and leaves out a portion. This sample has more than 85,000 clones, with roughly 80% found just once. The CDR3 totals 15 residues. Trimming took off 1 base at V and 1 base at J, with 7 bases between the two ends. CDR1 and CDR2 (germline): LGHNA, YSLEER. To note about this clone: Antigen: not known.

The rearrangement uses TRBV4-3 and TRBJ2-2; no reliable D call. The source is an adult in good health. Specimen: peripheral blood, collected on day 0 of AZD1222 vaccination. The CDR3 DNA is TGCGCCAGCAGCCAAGGTACCCAGAACACCGGGGAGCTGTTTTTT. It encodes CASSQGTQNTGELFF.